These 8 T cell receptor beta chains originate from one sample sequenced in a study of blood T cell repertoires in COVID-19. Profiled with immunoSEQ multiplex PCR; TCRdb holds only in-frame clones, not every one. The repertoire has 110,000 to 150,000 clones, 85% to 90% of them found once; the top ten carry about 11%. The sequenced material came from peripheral blood. Every receptor here comes from a woman over 75 with acute or convalescent COVID-19.

The chain has TRBV11-2 and TRBJ1-2; the D gene is possibly TRBD1 (6 bases). Trimming left V 0 bases short and J 4 bases short, with 15 bases between. The length of the CDR3 is 16 residues. Germline V gene lookup returns CDR1 SGHAT and CDR2 FQNNGV. DNA of the CDR3: TGTGCCAGCAGCTTAGATCTTGGGACACCCCTCTATGGCTACACCTTC. Protein product: CASSLDLGTPLYGYTF.

J is TRBJ2-5 and V is TRBV10-1, with 8 positions matching TRBD1. Germline values: CDR1 WNHNN, CDR2 SYGVQD (reference sequence). The CDR3 length is 13 residues. V was clipped by 5 bases and J by 5 bases; unmatched bases: 4. CDR3 nucleotide sequence: TGCGCCAGCAGTCGACGGACAGGGGAGACCCAGTACTTC. This translates into CASSRRTGETQYF.

The chain combines TRBV6-5 with TRBJ1-2; no clear D. There are 12 residues in the CDR3. Deletions cut 4 bases from V and 7 bases from J, with 10 bases between. Germline lookup yields CDR1 MNHEY and CDR2 SVGAGI. CDR3 DNA: TGTGCCAGCAGTTCGGGGATGGTTGGCTACACCTTC. Protein product: CASSSGMVGYTF.

V gene TRBV7-2 combines with J gene TRBJ1-5; perhaps TRBD1 as D (6 bases). Trimming pared 1 base from V and 4 bases from J, leaving 14 bases between. Germline-derived CDR1 and CDR2 are SGHTA and FQGNSA. The CDR3 length is 16 residues. In DNA form, the CDR3 reads TGTGCCAGCAGCTTAGGTCTGGGGGCGCTTAATCAGCCCCAGCATTTT. Translating gives CASSLGLGALNQPQHF.

V usage is TRBV7-9 and J usage is TRBJ1-2, with D perhaps matching TRBD1 (6 bases). The CDR3 extends over 13 amino acids. Germline V CDR1 and CDR2: SEHNR, FQNEAQ (reference sequence). Trimming took off 6 bases at V and 1 base at J, with 9 bases between the two ends. The CDR3 bases are TGTGCCAGCAGACCGGACAGTAACTATGGCTACACCTTC. Residues: CASRPDSNYGYTF.

The rearrangement uses TRBV10-3 and TRBJ2-2, with 8 bases lining up with TRBD1. The germline V gene has CDR1 ENHRY and CDR2 SYGVKD. The ends lost 7 bases at V and 4 bases at J; junction bases unmatched: 5. The CDR3 has 14 amino acids. Here the CDR3 DNA reads TGTGCCATCAACGGACAGGGAGGCACCGGGGAGCTGTTTTTT. It encodes CAINGQGGTGELFF.

The rearrangement links TRBV7-8 to TRBJ1-1; TRBD1 is a possible D gene (6 bases). Deletions cut 4 bases from V and 1 base from J, with 19 bases between. The V gene's germline CDR1 is SGHVS and CDR2 FQNEAQ. CDR3 length equals 17 residues. CDR3 region: CASSSRQADIPNTEAFF. For the CDR3, the DNA is TGTGCCAGCAGCTCCCGACAGGCTGATATACCGAACACTGAAGCTTTCTTT.

The chain employs TRBV11-3 and TRBJ2-2, with 10 positions matching TRBD2. After removal of 4 bases from V and 4 bases from J, the junction contained 3 bases not matched to a gene. The germline V gene has CDR1 SGHNT and CDR2 YENEEA. The CDR3 spans 15 residues. This CDR3 reads CASSSSGGGTGELFF. The CDR3 DNA follows: TGTGCCAGCAGCTCTAGCGGGGGCGGCACCGGGGAGCTGTTTTTT.